This TCR beta chain derives from a study of cytomegalovirus exposure and HLA in healthy donors. Study in general: Membership in the Caucasian-associated ancestry cluster was found for around 85% of nearly 400 genotyped donors. General study points: Researchers reported in a later analysis that a missense DCLRE1C variant was tied to TCR beta V- and J-gene trimming. Only CMV serostatus was available as immune exposure information. The productive fraction for most TCR beta V segments was about 87% or about 30% in an earlier analysis.

Primers for the PCR totalled 60 Vbeta and 13 Jbeta. Only in-frame clones appear in the TCRdb table, and some are missing; sequencing was by immunoSEQ multiplex PCR. In the table there are roughly 100,000 clones, 80% to 90% of which are singletons. Losses at the gene ends were 0 bases for V and 5 bases for J; bases not matched to a gene: 15. CDR3 length: 18 amino acids. Germline assignment: CDR1 LNHNV and CDR2 YYDKDF (reference sequence). Turning to this clone: Its matching antigen is unknown.

Sequences were obtained from PBMCs. V usage is TRBV15 and J usage is TRBJ1-2, with 7 positions matching TRBD1. The sequence came from a man aged 50 or older in good health and CMV-seronegative. CDR3 amino acids: CATSRDLNRGLTWYGYTF. Written as DNA, the CDR3 is TGTGCCACCAGCAGAGATCTAAACAGGGGCCTTACCTGGTATGGCTACACCTTC. Filled out from reference TRBV15 and TRBJ1-2, the complete variable domain reads DAMVIQNPRYQVTQFGKPVTLSCSQTLNHNVMYWYQQKSSQAPKLLFHYYDKDFNNEADTPDNFQSRRPNTSFCFLDIRSPGLGDTAMYLCATSRDLNRGLTWYGYTFGSGTRLTVV.